This TCR beta chain appears in the sequencing data of a study of sequential checkpoint blockade in melanoma (dated by TCRdb to the late 2010s). The study in broad terms: Patients were randomized 1:1 to first-line nivolumab followed by ipilimumab (arm A) or ipilimumab followed by nivolumab (arm B). The same lesion was the source of roughly 80% of the matched pre- and post-treatment tumor biopsy pairs. Both trial sequences were followed by maintenance nivolumab. For approximately 22 patients, matched tumor biopsies were taken both before treatment and at week 13, after single-agent nivolumab (arm A) or ipilimumab (arm B). DNA from 90 or so pretreatment melanoma tumor samples was subjected to TCRbeta immunosequencing. Overall results and qualifications from the work: Small sample sizes and reduced statistical power limited the analyses of tumor T-cell fraction within each arm. Clinical benefit was about 30 times more likely to be achieved by patients whose tumor T-cell fraction and clonality increased by week 13. In the nivolumab-first arm (arm A), pretreatment tumor TIL clonality was associated with response (P = .04). Validation of the response-prediction model combining TCR metrics and mutation burden is needed in larger, independent patient cohorts. Tumor T-cell fraction and clonality were found to correlate with PD-L1 staining and CD8+ T-cell counts but not with mutational load.

As regards this clone: Its antigen remains unidentified. Within one base of it there is no much larger clone, and no base qualities were kept.

The treatment or condition label for this specimen denotes: randomized to nivolumab then ipilimumab (arm A) or the reverse (arm B). None of the trial patients had been given prior DNA-damaging chemotherapy. CheckMate 064, a randomized, open-label phase II trial of sequential checkpoint blockade, was the source of the samples, all of which came from patients with melanoma. Genomic DNA from formalin-fixed paraffin-embedded (FFPE) tissue samples was used for tumor TCR sequencing. The junction shows trimming of 7 bases on V and 0 bases on J, plus 10 bases between the germline ends. The germline V gene sets CDR1 to SQVTM and CDR2 to ANQGSEA. The CDR3 spans 13 residues, from the cysteine through the phenylalanine. The only DNA kept is the CDR3, 39 bases in frame from the first base. TCRbeta CDR3 regions were immunosequenced from genomic DNA with the immunoSEQ Assay. Before high-throughput sequencing, the genomic DNA was amplified using bias-controlled multiplex PCR. The authors' analysis ran thus. To quantify the absolute abundance of each unique TCRbeta CDR3 region, the sequences were collapsed and filtered. Clonality, defined as 1 minus Pielou's evenness, was calculated using productive rearrangements only. Tumor T-cell fraction was calculated by normalizing TCRbeta template counts to the amount of usable DNA, which was estimated from several housekeeping genes. Clones with significantly greater frequencies in on-treatment versus baseline samples were identified using a previously published method. This is the immuneACCESS table as TCRdb keeps it, with only in-frame sequences that have V and J called. A part of the clones is gone; compared with another copy, unresolved V genes explain less than half, and the rest is unexplained. V, J and clone size were drawn from that table, and D and trimming were deduced from the DNA. A total of roughly 9,200 clones appear in this sample, 20% to 25% of them only once. 9.5% to 12% of the sample rests with the top ten.

The source was tumor tissue (inferred from file names), collected from a patient given nivolumab and ipilimumab in sequence. The rearranged chain carries TRBV29-1 and TRBJ2-1; the D gene assignment is ambiguous. The sequence was obtained from a human donor with melanoma. The DNA sequence is given as TGCAGCGGGGAAGAGAGCTCCTACAATGAGCAGTTCTTC. This yields the protein CSGEESSYNEQFF.